This T cell receptor beta chain was observed in a study of blood T cell repertoires in COVID-19. Whole-study context: PBMCs, B-cell-depleted T cells, or T cells were the source of the cDNA or gDNA that made up the material.

Germline V CDR1 and CDR2: MRHNA, SNTAGT. J gave up 8 bases and V 5 bases, and 5 bases lay outside the gene matches. The CDR3 extends over 13 amino acids. The protocol was immunoSEQ multiplex PCR, while the TCRdb copy is restricted to in-frame clones and leaves out a portion. The sample has about 110,000 clones, over 65% seen once. This chain links TRBV6-4 with TRBJ1-4; 7 nucleotides line up with TRBD1. Sequencing input: peripheral blood. This receptor was identified in a woman of 80 years or more with acute or convalescent COVID-19. CDR3 amino acids: CASSRQGGEKLFF. In nucleotides, the CDR3 is TGTGCCAGCAGTAGACAGGGCGGCGAAAAACTGTTTTTT.